Presented here are 22 T cell receptor beta chains from one specimen sequenced in a study of cytomegalovirus exposure and HLA in healthy donors. This table comes from immunoSEQ multiplex PCR, and its TCRdb copy is limited to in-frame clones, with some not included. The sample comprises roughly 150,000 clones, 91% of which are singletons, and about 0.64% rests with the top ten. Sequencing used PBMCs. The origin of the receptors is a man between 18 and 29 years old in good health and CMV-seronegative.

Here the CDR3 DNA reads TGTGCCAGCAGCGTAGGACTAAGGGATGTGGGGAATCAAGAGACCCAGTACTTC. As protein: CASSVGLRDVGNQETQYF. This rearrangement joins TRBV9 to TRBJ2-5; D might be TRBD2 (5 bases). The CDR3 runs 18 residues. The V gene's germline CDR1 is SGDLS and CDR2 YYNGEE. V lost 0 bases and J lost 2, with 20 bases in between.

The chain combines TRBV7-8 with TRBJ1-2; D is unclear. V lost 1 base and J 7 bases, leaving 13 bases between the germline ends. This CDR3 comprises 14 residues. Germline-derived CDR1 and CDR2 are SGHVS and FQNEAQ. CDR3: CASSLDIRGGGYTF. The CDR3 coding sequence is TGTGCCAGCAGCTTAGATATACGGGGTGGTGGCTACACCTTC.

The V and J genes are TRBV5-1 and TRBJ1-1; 7 nucleotides match TRBD1. CDR3 length: 13 amino acids. V lost 4 bases, J lost 1 base, and 1 base stayed unmatched. The V gene's germline CDR1 is SGHRS and CDR2 YFSETQ. The CDR3 DNA reads as TGCGCCAGCAGCCAGGGGGGGAACACTGAAGCTTTCTTT. Protein product: CASSQGGNTEAFF.

The chain carries TRBV9 and TRBJ1-6; no definite D call. Germline V lookup: CDR1 SGDLS, CDR2 YYNGEE. The CDR3 extends over 15 amino acids. V gave up 3 bases and J gave up 6 bases, with 13 bases separating them. CDR3 DNA sequence: TGTGCCAGCAGCGCTAGCCGGGATCCTAATTCACCCCTCCACTTT. Its protein is CASSASRDPNSPLHF.

The V and J genes are TRBV16 and TRBJ1-5; 7 bases are shared with TRBD1. The germline CDR1 and CDR2 sequences are KGHSY and FQNENV. After removal of 0 bases from V and 5 bases from J, the junction contained 1 base not matched to a gene. The CDR3 is 14 amino acids. The CDR3 reads CASSQSQGDQPQHF. The CDR3 DNA sequence: TGTGCCAGCAGCCAATCGCAGGGGGATCAGCCCCAGCATTTT.

This clone was counted a single time. This sequence joins TRBV7-8 and TRBJ1-5, with D tentatively TRBD1 (6 bases). The length of the CDR3 is 15 residues. V lost 5 bases, J lost 0 bases, and 11 bases lay in between. CDR1 and CDR2 (germline): SGHVS, FQNEAQ. CDR3 in DNA: TGTGCCAGCAGCCTAGGGACAAATAGCAATCAGCCCCAGCATTTT. Translated, it gives CASSLGTNSNQPQHF.

The rearrangement joins TRBV9 to TRBJ1-3; TRBD1 matches 10 bases. The CDR3 extends over 19 amino acids. The trim removed 0 bases at V and 3 bases at J, leaving 12 bases unmatched. Germline V gene sequence: CDR1 SGDLS, CDR2 YYNGEE. Here the CDR3 reads CASSVGSTPRTGGGNTIYF. The CDR3 DNA reads TGTGCCAGCAGCGTAGGGTCGACGCCCCGGACAGGGGGTGGAAACACCATATATTTT.

The gene calls are TRBV13 and TRBJ2-7; TRBD1 aligns across 7 bases. Trimming at V came to 4 bases and at J to 1 base, leaving 7 bases not matched to a gene. The CDR3 totals 15 residues. Germline loops: CDR1 PRHDT, CDR2 FYEKMQ (reference sequence). In DNA, the CDR3 is TGTGCCAGCAGCTCCCCCTCACAGGGGTCCTACGAGCAGTACTTC. Protein: CASSSPSQGSYEQYF.

The chain links TRBV28 to TRBJ1-2; 9 nucleotides match TRBD1. The CDR3 runs 14 residues. V was pared by 5 bases and J by 3 bases, with 4 bases of the junction left unmatched. Per germline, CDR1 MDHEN and CDR2 SYDVKM. The CDR3 DNA sequence: TGTGCCAGCAGTATCGGACAGGGGCACTATGGCTACACCTTC. The encoded protein is CASSIGQGHYGYTF.

The chain links TRBV9 to TRBJ1-1; 7 bases match TRBD1. The V gene end was trimmed by 4 bases and the J gene end by 5 bases; junction bases not matched to a gene: 2. This CDR3 region has 12 residues. Per the germline V gene, CDR1 is SGDLS and CDR2 is YYNGEE. CDR3 in DNA: TGTGCCAGCAGCCCGACAGGGACTGAAGCTTTCTTT. Amino acids: CASSPTGTEAFF.

This clone occurred once. The CDR3 here is CASSAGHFNTEAFF. The CDR3 region has the DNA TGTGCCAGCAGTGCGGGACATTTTAACACTGAAGCTTTCTTT. The rearrangement uses TRBV6-1 and TRBJ1-1, with D perhaps TRBD1 (6 bases). This CDR3 contains 14 residues. Germline V gene sequence: CDR1 MNHNS, CDR2 SASEGT. Trimming stripped 4 bases from V and 2 bases from J, with 11 bases between.

The sample holds one count of this clone. The rearrangement links TRBV18 to TRBJ2-2; D might be TRBD1 (5 bases). This CDR3 spans 14 amino acids. Per the germline V gene, CDR1 is KGHSH and CDR2 is LQKENI. Deletions cut 2 bases from V and 1 base from J, with 5 bases between. The CDR3, as DNA: TGTGCCAGCTCACCAGGACAGAACACCGGGGAGCTGTTTTTT. Translated, it gives CASSPGQNTGELFF.

V is TRBV27 and J is TRBJ2-2; D uncertain. The CDR3 is 15 amino acids. The germline V gene has CDR1 MNHEY and CDR2 SMNVEV (reference sequence). Trimming took off 6 bases at V and 2 bases at J, with 13 bases between the two ends. In DNA, the CDR3 is TGTGCCAGCAGCCGTACACTACACAACACCGGGGAGCTGTTTTTT. This codes for CASSRTLHNTGELFF.

The J gene is TRBJ1-1, the V gene TRBV10-3; 9 nucleotides match TRBD1. The germline V gene has CDR1 ENHRY and CDR2 SYGVKD. This CDR3 is built from 14 residues. J lost 5 bases, V lost 7 bases, and 8 bases had no gene match. The CDR3 DNA follows: TGTGCCATCACCAAGGGACAGGGAGAGACTGAAGCTTTCTTT. This encodes CAITKGQGETEAFF.

This clone was seen only once. The chain joins TRBV11-3 to TRBJ2-7; the match to TRBD1 covers 9 bases. Germline lookup yields CDR1 SGHNT and CDR2 YENEEA. Losses at the gene ends were 5 bases for V and 9 bases for J; bases not matched to a gene: 11. The CDR3 consists of 14 residues. CDR3 sequence (DNA): TGTGCCAGCAGCCAGGGACAGGGATTTGTTACGCAGTACTTC. Translated: CASSQGQGFVTQYF. Combining the CDR3 with reference TRBV11-3 and TRBJ2-7 gives the whole variable domain EAGVVQSPRYKIIEKKQPVAFWCNPISGHNTLYWYLQNLGQGPELLIRYENEEAVDDSQLPKDRFSAERLKGVDSTLKIQPAELGDSAVYLCASSQGQGFVTQYFGPGTRLTVT.

The chain is built from TRBV29-1 and TRBJ2-1; 10 nucleotides line up with TRBD2. Germline V lookup: CDR1 SQVTM, CDR2 ANQGSEA. V trimming: 7 bases; J trimming: 4 bases; junction bases outside the gene matches: 7. The CDR3 is 14 residues long. CDR3 coding DNA: TGCAGCGGCACTCTAGCGGGAGCGTACAATGAGCAGTTCTTC. It encodes CSGTLAGAYNEQFF.

This chain joins TRBV7-9 and TRBJ1-2; 11 bases are a match to TRBD1. This CDR3 comprises 15 residues. Trimming at V came to 4 bases and at J to 3 bases, leaving 4 bases not matched to a gene. Germline V gene lookup returns CDR1 SEHNR and CDR2 FQNEAQ (reference sequence). The CDR3, as DNA: TGTGCCAGCAGCTCCGGGACAGGGGGGTACTATGGCTACACCTTC. Its protein is CASSSGTGGYYGYTF.

The V and J genes are TRBV30 and TRBJ2-2; tentatively, D is TRBD1 (6 bases). V was trimmed by 7 bases and J by 4 bases, leaving 13 bases between them. CDR1 GTSNPN and CDR2 SVGIG come from the germline V gene (reference sequence). The CDR3 runs to 13 residues. The CDR3 sequence is CASDSRGTGELFF. CDR3 DNA sequence: TGTGCCTCGGACAGTAGGGGCACCGGGGAGCTGTTTTTT.

The chain recombines TRBV18 with TRBJ2-6; TRBD1 agrees at 8 bases. This CDR3 has 16 residues. Looked up from germline, CDR1 is KGHSH and CDR2 is LQKENI. Unmatched junction bases numbered 6, after V lost 8 bases and J lost 0 bases. This CDR3 is CASPGTGYSGANVLTF. CDR3 bases: TGTGCCAGCCCCGGGACAGGATACTCTGGGGCCAACGTCCTGACTTTC.

The chain couples TRBV6-5 to TRBJ2-7; maybe TRBD2 (5 bases). V was cut by 2 bases and J by 6 bases, with 14 bases left in between. CDR3 size: 14 residues. Germline values: CDR1 MNHEY, CDR2 SVGAGI. As DNA, the CDR3 is TGTGCCAGCAGTTACCGGGGAACCCTCCCCGAGCAGTACTTC. It specifies CASSYRGTLPEQYF.

This clone occurred once. This chain joins TRBV2 and TRBJ1-1, with D tentatively TRBD1 (6 bases). Per the germline V gene, CDR1 is SNHLY and CDR2 is FYNNEI. Trimming stripped 10 bases from V and 1 base from J, with 13 bases between. CDR3 size: 13 residues. The CDR3 is CATTGFQNTEAFF. Written as DNA, the CDR3 is TGTGCCACAACAGGGTTCCAGAACACTGAAGCTTTCTTT.

V is TRBV14 and J is TRBJ1-3; D not resolved. V shed 0 bases and J shed 3 bases, with 9 bases lying between them. Germline V gene sequence: CDR1 SGHDN, CDR2 FVKESK. This CDR3 contains 15 residues. CDR3 nucleotides: TGTGCCAGCAGCCAAGACCCCCTCGGTGGAAACACCATATATTTT. Translated, it gives CASSQDPLGGNTIYF.